Sequencing of this T cell receptor (beta chain) was carried out in a study of metastatic and nonmetastatic thyroid tumors. Study-level background: Across blood and tumor or nodule tissue, repertoires from malignant and benign thyroid patients were compared with one another.

On this clone: Its antigen is not known.

Original processing notes: Across clinicopathological groups, CDR3 differences served as the basis for building a distant-metastasis classifier for papillary thyroid cancer. TCRdb re-called the PCR reads via MiXCR. TCRdb, not the original authors, processed these V and J calls. The table records about 20,000 clones, 20% to 25% of them present only once. Before thyroid surgery, none of the patients had received any treatment. Notes on the study in general: Compared with benign nodules, malignant thyroid tumors were reported to have significantly higher TCR beta diversity in both blood and tumor.

CDR3 length: 17 residues. Trimming removed 5 bases from V and 5 bases from J; junction bases left unmatched: 11. The V gene's germline CDR1 is SGHAT and CDR2 FQNNGV. Sequencing was performed on tumor tissue. The gene calls are TRBV11-2 and TRBJ2-3; 12 positions agree with TRBD2. This TCR derives from a male donor with papillary thyroid cancer or a benign thyroid nodule (not recorded which). Some clones in this sample may be carry-over from other donors' samples. The CDR3 spells CASSVMTSGRFIDTQYF. In DNA form, the CDR3 reads TGTGCCAGCAGCGTAATGACTAGCGGGAGATTCATAGATACGCAGTATTTT.